Following are 32 T cell receptor beta chains from one sample sequenced in a study of T cells after yellow fever vaccination. TCRdb re-derived calls from the 5' RACE reads in MiXCR, one entry per CDR3 protein. The repertoire holds nearly 300,000 distinct CDR3 sequences, with 8.5% to 10% as singletons. The sequencing here drew on CD4+ T cells sorted from PBMCs, taken 5 days after the yellow fever booster vaccination. The receptor set was obtained from a man aged 18 to 30 who received the YFV17D yellow fever vaccine.

The genes are TRBV2 and TRBJ2-7; 11 bases are shared with TRBD1. The germline V gene encodes CDR1 SNHLY and CDR2 FYNNEI. The V and J ends lost 8 bases and 0 bases, in that order; junction bases with no gene match: 3. This CDR3 comprises 14 residues. CDR3: CASGDRGGSYEQYV. Written as DNA, the CDR3 is TGTGCCAGCGGGGACAGGGGGGGCTCCTACGAGCAGTACGTC.

A few counts support this clonotype. The chain carries TRBV20-1 and TRBJ1-1; D might be TRBD1 (5 bases). Per the germline V gene, CDR1 is DFQATT and CDR2 is SNEGSKA (reference sequence). Trimming shortened V by 0 bases and J by 0 bases, and 8 bases separated the two germline ends. CDR3 length equals 14 residues. CDR3 loop: CSARDWGLNTEAFF. In nucleotides, the CDR3 is TGCAGTGCTAGAGACTGGGGGTTGAACACTGAAGCTTTCTTT.

This clonotype occurred a few times. V usage is TRBV4-1 and J usage is TRBJ1-1; maybe TRBD1 (5 bases). V dropped 3 bases and J dropped 0 bases, with 14 bases sitting between them. The CDR3 totals 16 residues. Per the germline V gene, CDR1 is MGHRA and CDR2 is YSYEKL. CDR3: CASSQLEGLLNTEAFF. The CDR3 coding sequence is TGCGCCAGCAGCCAGCTTGAGGGACTCCTGAACACTGAAGCTTTCTTT.

This rearrangement joins TRBV7-9 to TRBJ1-2, with 8 bases identical to TRBD1. The CDR3 is made up of 16 amino acids. Trimming removed 3 bases from V and 8 bases from J; junction bases left unmatched: 14. Per germline, CDR1 SEHNR and CDR2 FQNEAQ (reference sequence). CDR3: CASSLGARGPAPGYTF. CDR3 nucleotides: TGTGCCAGCAGCTTGGGGGCCAGGGGGCCCGCCCCCGGCTACACCTTC.

This clonotype has ten or more counts. The chain has TRBV29-1 and TRBJ1-2; D is unclear. Germline V lookup: CDR1 SQVTM, CDR2 ANQGSEA. V was pared by 6 bases and J by 7 bases, with 12 bases between. The CDR3 length is 11 residues. CDR3 sequence (DNA): TGCAGCGTAACAGTAACTACTGGCTACACCTTC. Translating gives CSVTVTTGYTF.

This clonotype turned up a few times. The V and J genes are TRBV18 and TRBJ2-5; possibly TRBD1 for D (7 bases). The CDR3 spans 15 residues. Germline V gene sequence: CDR1 KGHSH, CDR2 LQKENI. With 2 bases removed from V and 2 bases from J, the gap between germline ends came to 12 bases. CDR3 region: CASSPGGTAQETQYF. CDR3 DNA: TGTGCCAGCTCACCAGGCGGGACAGCTCAAGAGACCCAGTACTTC.

This clonotype occurred a few times. The chain carries TRBV6-2 or TRBV6-3 and TRBJ2-3; D possibly corresponds to TRBD2 (5 bases). The CDR3 consists of 12 residues. Trimming took off 5 bases at V and 9 bases at J, with 12 bases between the two ends. Looked up from germline, CDR1 is MNHEY and CDR2 is SVGEGT. The CDR3 spells CASSNPRATQYF. The DNA for the CDR3 is TGTGCCAGCAGTAATCCGAGGGCAACGCAGTATTTT.

This clonotype was recorded a few times. This chain joins TRBV6-5 and TRBJ2-3; TRBD2 might be the D (5 bases). V was clipped by 0 bases and J by 4 bases, with 11 bases between them. The CDR3 extends over 15 amino acids. CDR1 is MNHEY, CDR2 SVGAGI, per germline. CDR3 nucleotide sequence: TGTGCCAGCAGTTACTCAACGGGGATCCCAGATACGCAGTATTTT. Its protein product is CASSYSTGIPDTQYF.

This clonotype was observed a handful of times. V gene TRBV7-2 combines with J gene TRBJ1-1; D is uncertain. The CDR3 spans 15 residues. Trimming pared 6 bases from V and 1 base from J, leaving 15 bases between. Germline lookup yields CDR1 SGHTA and CDR2 FQGNSA. The CDR3 reads CASSPVSGRNTEAFF. CDR3 sequence (DNA): TGTGCCAGCAGTCCAGTCTCTGGGAGGAACACTGAAGCTTTCTTT.

This clonotype showed up just a few times. CDR3 DNA sequence: TGCGCCAGCAGCCCGATGACAGGATTTAATCAGCCCCAGCATTTT. Protein sequence: CASSPMTGFNQPQHF. V is TRBV5-1 and J is TRBJ1-5; D is perhaps TRBD1 (6 bases). CDR3 length equals 15 residues. CDR1 and CDR2 (germline): SGHRS, YFSETQ. With 4 bases removed from V and 4 bases from J, the gap between germline ends came to 15 bases.

A few counts support this clonotype. This chain links TRBV29-1 with TRBJ1-2; D uncertain. This CDR3 region has 10 residues. V was pared by 7 bases and J by 7 bases, with 10 bases between. The germline gives CDR1 SQVTM, CDR2 ANQGSEA. The CDR3: CSAYQSGYTF. CDR3 sequence (DNA): TGCAGCGCGTATCAAAGTGGCTACACCTTC.

V is TRBV5-4 and J is TRBJ2-3, with D tentatively TRBD2 (6 bases). The CDR3 is made up of 15 amino acids. V lost 1 base, J lost 2 bases, and 11 bases lay in between. Germline V lookup: CDR1 SGHNT, CDR2 YYREEE (reference sequence). CDR3 residues: CASSLKASATDTQYF. The CDR3 coding sequence is TGTGCCAGCAGCTTGAAGGCTAGCGCCACAGATACGCAGTATTTT.

The J gene is TRBJ2-1, the V gene TRBV2; maybe TRBD1 (5 bases). V was trimmed by 0 bases and J by 8 bases, leaving 17 bases between them. Germline CDR1 is SNHLY and CDR2 is FYNNEI. The CDR3 is 16 amino acids. CDR3 protein: CASSEAKGRWLHEQFF. The CDR3 DNA is TGTGCCAGCAGTGAAGCGAAGGGGCGCTGGTTACATGAGCAGTTCTTC.

This chain uses TRBV6-5 with TRBJ1-3; no clear D gene. This CDR3 is built from 12 residues. The V gene's germline CDR1 is MNHEY and CDR2 SVGAGI. V lost 7 bases, J lost 4 bases, and 8 bases lay in between. The CDR3 coding sequence is TGTGCCAGCAAAAATCCGGGAAACACCATATATTTT. Protein sequence: CASKNPGNTIYF.

Ten or more counts support this clonotype. The chain uses TRBV10-3 and TRBJ2-7; 8 nucleotides agree with TRBD1. The junction had 10 bases not matched to a gene; V was cut back by 6 bases and J by 3 bases. The CDR3 runs 15 residues. Germline V CDR1 and CDR2: ENHRY, SYGVKD. CDR3 nucleotides: TGTGCCATCAGGACTGGACAGGGAGGTGGCTACGAGCAGTACTTC. Residues: CAIRTGQGGGYEQYF.

This clonotype was seen at least ten times. In nucleotides, the CDR3 is TGTGCCAGCAGCCTGACAGGGGCTAATGAAAAACTGTTTTTT. This sequence encodes CASSLTGANEKLFF. The chain joins TRBV7-9 to TRBJ1-4; 8 nucleotides agree with TRBD1. The CDR3 consists of 14 residues. With 5 bases clipped from V and 3 bases from J, the junction kept 2 bases outside the gene matches. Germline CDR1 reads SEHNR; CDR2 reads FQNEAQ (reference sequence).

At least ten counts were recorded for this clonotype. The rearrangement joins TRBV3-1 to TRBJ1-4; TRBD1 matches 9 bases. V gave up 2 bases and J gave up 6 bases; unmatched junction bases: 7. The CDR3 covers 16 residues. Germline V gene sequence: CDR1 LGHDT, CDR2 YNNKEL (reference sequence). The DNA of the CDR3 is TGTGCCAGCAGCCAAAGTCTCCGGACAGGGGATGAAAAACTGTTTTTT. Protein product: CASSQSLRTGDEKLFF.

The chain is built from TRBV5-1 and TRBJ1-1, with a tentative D call TRBD1 (5 bases). The CDR3 is 16 amino acids. The germline V gene encodes CDR1 SGHRS and CDR2 YFSETQ. Trimming removed 3 bases from V and 5 bases from J, with 20 bases in between. CDR3 amino acids: CASSSGAASGKTEAFF. CDR3 nucleotides: TGCGCCAGCAGCTCCGGGGCCGCGAGCGGGAAAACTGAAGCTTTCTTT.

V gene TRBV7-2 combines with J gene TRBJ1-2; D call uncertain. With 5 bases removed from V and 3 bases from J, the gap between germline ends came to 19 bases. The CDR3 is made up of 16 amino acids. Germline V lookup: CDR1 SGHTA, CDR2 FQGNSA. CDR3 amino acids: CASSTYLISEYYGYTF. The CDR3 coding sequence is TGTGCCAGCAGCACGTACCTCATCTCCGAATACTATGGCTACACCTTC.

Ten or more counts support this clonotype. The rearrangement uses TRBV5-1 and TRBJ2-1, with a tentative D call TRBD2 (5 bases). Trimming cost V 3 bases and J 0 bases, with 16 bases left between them. CDR3 length: 17 residues. Germline CDR1 is SGHRS and CDR2 is YFSETQ. The CDR3 coding sequence is TGCGCCAGCAGCTCCACGGCAGGCAGCGGCTCCTACAATGAGCAGTTCTTC. Amino acid sequence: CASSSTAGSGSYNEQFF.

V gene TRBV14 combines with J gene TRBJ2-3; D unresolved. Germline V lookup: CDR1 SGHDN, CDR2 FVKESK. CDR3 length equals 16 residues. The V and J ends lost 0 bases and 4 bases respectively, with 14 bases between them. The CDR3, as DNA: TGTGCCAGCAGCCAAGATGCAGGTTTGATGGCAGATACGCAGTATTTT. As protein: CASSQDAGLMADTQYF.

This clonotype has a count of ten or more. V is TRBV4-1 and J is TRBJ2-5; possibly TRBD2 for D (6 bases). The V and J ends lost 1 base and 1 base respectively, with 13 bases between them. The CDR3 length is 16 residues. Germline lookup yields CDR1 MGHRA and CDR2 YSYEKL. The CDR3 sequence is CASSQAAGRGQETQYF. The DNA of the CDR3 is TGCGCCAGCAGCCAAGCCGCCGGGCGGGGCCAAGAGACCCAGTACTTC.

The gene calls are TRBV27 and TRBJ2-2; TRBD2 aligns across 7 bases. From germline, CDR1 is MNHEY and CDR2 SMNVEV (reference sequence). After removal of 0 bases from V and 5 bases from J, the junction contained 3 bases not matched to a gene. This CDR3 has 15 residues. As DNA, the CDR3 is TGTGCCAGCAGTTTATCTCTGGGAGGGACCGGGGAGCTGTTTTTT. Protein sequence: CASSLSLGGTGELFF.

The rearrangement joins TRBV27 to TRBJ2-2; 9 positions match TRBD1. This CDR3 has 15 amino acids. In germline, CDR1 is MNHEY, CDR2 SMNVEV (reference sequence). The V gene end was trimmed by 5 bases and the J gene end by 4 bases; junction bases not matched to a gene: 5. CDR3 protein: CASSGDRVPTGELFF. The CDR3 DNA reads TGTGCCAGCAGTGGGGACAGGGTACCCACCGGGGAGCTGTTTTTT.

This clonotype was seen at least ten times. The chain couples TRBV24-1 to TRBJ1-5; a weak D match, TRBD1 (6 bases). CDR1 is KGHDR and CDR2 is SFDVKD in the germline V gene. V was clipped by 4 bases and J by 4 bases, with 13 bases between them. The CDR3 spans 15 residues. In nucleotides, the CDR3 is TGTGCCACCAGTGACGGAGGGACACGGAATCAGCCCCAGCATTTT. This sequence encodes CATSDGGTRNQPQHF.

This clonotype was found many times. The rearrangement joins TRBV25-1 to TRBJ2-3; TRBD2 aligns across 8 bases. V lost 3 bases to trimming and J lost 2 bases; unmatched junction nucleotides: 10. The CDR3 runs to 17 residues. CDR1 MGHDK and CDR2 SYGVNS come from the germline V gene. The CDR3 is CASSDASASGYTDTQYF. The CDR3 nucleotides are TGTGCCAGCAGTGACGCCTCGGCTAGCGGGTACACAGATACGCAGTATTTT.

A few counts support this clonotype. The J gene is TRBJ2-3, the V gene TRBV7-2; possibly TRBD1 for D (6 bases). Germline-derived CDR1 and CDR2 are SGHTA and FQGNSA. V gave up 4 bases and J gave up 2 bases, with 13 bases separating them. CDR3 length: 15 amino acids. The CDR3 coding sequence is TGTGCCAGCAGCTCCCAGGGGATCTCCACAGATACGCAGTATTTT. Translated, it gives CASSSQGISTDTQYF.

The sample holds a few counts of this clonotype. This rearrangement joins TRBV5-1 to TRBJ2-1, with TRBD2 identical over 8 bases. This CDR3 has 15 amino acids. V shed 5 bases and J 3 bases; nucleotides not matched to a gene: 7. The V gene's germline CDR1 is SGHRS and CDR2 YFSETQ. The CDR3 coding sequence is TGCGCCAGCAGGTCAGCGGGGGCCCGCTACAATGAGCAGTTCTTC. Encoded protein: CASRSAGARYNEQFF.

The J gene is TRBJ2-1, the V gene TRBV12-3 or TRBV12-4; 8 bases match TRBD2. V lost 3 bases and J lost 3; bases outside the gene matches: 7. The CDR3 loop spans 16 amino acids. The CDR3 reads CASSLFGGGSYNEQFF. For the CDR3, the DNA is TGTGCCAGCAGTTTGTTCGGCGGGGGGAGCTACAATGAGCAGTTCTTC.

The chain employs TRBV5-5 and TRBJ2-2, with D uncertain. V lost 0 bases and J lost 3, with 6 bases in between. CDR1 and CDR2 from the germline V gene are SGHKS and YYEKEE (reference sequence). The CDR3 loop spans 14 amino acids. The CDR3 reads CASSLDPDTGELFF. The CDR3, as DNA: TGTGCCAGCAGCTTGGACCCAGACACCGGGGAGCTGTTTTTT.

There are a few counts of this clonotype. The J gene is TRBJ2-1, the V gene TRBV4-1; the match to TRBD2 covers 8 bases. The J segment lost 4 bases and the V segment lost 0 bases, leaving 2 bases of the junction unmatched. The CDR3 has 15 residues. The V gene's germline CDR1 is MGHRA and CDR2 YSYEKL. The CDR3 DNA is TGCGCCAGCAGCCAAGACGCTAGCGGGTACAATGAGCAGTTCTTC. It yields the protein CASSQDASGYNEQFF.

This clonotype occurred a few times. The chain has TRBV5-1 and TRBJ1-3; D might be TRBD1 (5 bases). Trimming shortened V by 3 bases and J by 4 bases, and 11 bases separated the two germline ends. The CDR3 is made up of 14 amino acids. The V gene's germline CDR1 is SGHRS and CDR2 YFSETQ. The CDR3 DNA reads TGCGCCAGCAGCTCTAACACAGGAGGAAACACCATATATTTT. This gives the protein CASSSNTGGNTIYF.